This TCR beta chain was sequenced in a study of CD8 T cells in ankylosing spondylitis. TCRdb independently ran MiXCR on the 5' RACE reads; one entry per CDR3 protein. Here the sample spans under 250,000 distinct CDR3 sequences, 32% being singletons. The CDR3 is 15 amino acids. Germline V gene sequence: CDR1 SGHVS, CDR2 FQNEAQ. Losses at the gene ends were 5 bases for V and 1 base for J; bases not matched to a gene: 5. This clonotype has a handful of counts. Sequenced input: blood, either unsorted or a sorted T cell fraction (not recorded which). The chain carries TRBV7-8 and TRBJ2-5, with 9 bases aligning to TRBD1. The clonotype was recovered from a male donor with ankylosing spondylitis or in good health (not recorded which). The CDR3 DNA reads as TGTGCCAGCAGCCCGCTACAGGGGGCCCAAGAGACCCAGTACTTC. Translating gives CASSPLQGAQETQYF. The full variable domain, its missing parts supplied by reference TRBV7-8 and TRBJ2-5, is GAGVSQSPRYKVAKRGQDVALRCDPISGHVSLFWYQQALGQGPEFLTYFQNEAQLDKSGLPSDRFFAERPEGSVSTLKIQRTQQEDSAVYLCASSPLQGAQETQYFGPGTRLLVL.